These 23 T cell receptor beta chains were all obtained from the same sample, sequenced in a study of blood T cell repertoires in COVID-19. Sequenced by immunoSEQ multiplex PCR; TCRdb stores in-frame clones only, minus some. This sample has around 86,000 clones, with approximately 85% found just once. Sequenced: peripheral blood. The origin of the receptors is a human donor in a cohort sampled during active COVID-19.

The genes are TRBV4-3 and TRBJ2-1; 11 bases are shared with TRBD2. V lost 1 base, J lost 1 base, and 15 bases stayed unmatched. The CDR3 length is 21 residues. Germline V gives CDR1 LGHNA, CDR2 YSLEER. The CDR3 protein is CASSQGRTSGLILTSYNEQFF. The CDR3 DNA sequence: TGCGCCAGCAGCCAAGGGCGGACTAGCGGGCTAATCCTTACGTCCTACAATGAGCAGTTCTTC.

This clone was seen once. The rearrangement joins TRBV4-1 to TRBJ2-3, with unresolved D. Germline CDR1 reads MGHRA; CDR2 reads YSYEKL. The CDR3 runs to 17 residues. The V gene lost 2 bases and the J gene lost 5 bases, with 20 bases spanning the gap. CDR3 nucleotide sequence: TGCGCCAGCAGCCAACCCTTCCGGGTCAACAAAAAAGATACGCAGTATTTT. It specifies CASSQPFRVNKKDTQYF.

The CDR3 here is CASSPSGTGAYNEQFF. The CDR3 nucleotides are TGTGCCAGCAGTCCGTCCGGGACAGGGGCCTACAATGAGCAGTTCTTC. The chain is built from TRBV27 and TRBJ2-1; 10 bases match TRBD1. Trimming at V came to 5 bases and at J to 2 bases, leaving 6 bases not matched to a gene. CDR1 and CDR2 from the germline V gene are MNHEY and SMNVEV (reference sequence). This CDR3 spans 16 amino acids.

V usage is TRBV19 and J usage is TRBJ1-1, with D possibly matching TRBD1 (6 bases). CDR1 is LNHDA and CDR2 is SQIVND in the germline V gene (reference sequence). CDR3 size: 12 residues. V was shortened by 4 bases and J by 9 bases, with 12 bases between the two germline ends. The CDR3 protein is CASSNSGTKAFF. The CDR3 bases are TGTGCCAGTAGTAATTCCGGGACAAAAGCTTTCTTT.

The chain carries TRBV7-6 and TRBJ1-1, with D tentatively TRBD1 (6 bases). CDR3 length: 16 amino acids. Trimming removed 1 base from V and 1 base from J, with 13 bases in between. Germline loops: CDR1 SGHVS, CDR2 FNYEAQ. CDR3 sequence: CASSLVQGRKNTEAFF. The CDR3 region has the DNA TGTGCCAGCAGCTTAGTGCAGGGGAGAAAGAACACTGAAGCTTTCTTT. The full variable domain, completed using reference TRBV7-6 and TRBJ1-1, is GAGVSQSPRYKVTKRGQDVALRCDPISGHVSLYWYRQALGQGPEFLTYFNYEAQQDKSGLPNDRFSAERPEGSISTLTIQRTEQRDSAMYRCASSLVQGRKNTEAFFGQGTRLTVV.

The chain carries TRBV7-3 and TRBJ1-1; 10 bases align to TRBD1. Unmatched junction bases numbered 5, after V lost 5 bases and J lost 5 bases. There are 14 residues in the CDR3. Germline CDR1 and CDR2: SGHTA and FQGTGA. Here the CDR3 reads CASSPGQGRTEAFF. The CDR3, as DNA: TGTGCCAGCAGCCCGGGACAGGGGAGGACTGAAGCTTTCTTT.

The J gene is TRBJ1-1, the V gene TRBV6-1; 7 bases are a match to TRBD1. This CDR3 contains 17 residues. Germline CDR1 reads MNHNS; CDR2 reads SASEGT. Trimming removed 2 bases from V and 4 bases from J; junction bases left unmatched: 13. Written as DNA, the CDR3 is TGTGCCAGCAGTGAATGGGACAGCCACGAGGTGATCACTGAAGCTTTCTTT. It translates to CASSEWDSHEVITEAFF.

This clone was picked up a small number of times. The gene calls are TRBV7-2 and TRBJ1-3, with D possibly TRBD1 on 6 matching bases. The ends were cut back, 7 bases at V and 4 bases at J, with 17 bases in the middle. Germline CDR1 SGHTA, CDR2 FQGNSA. This CDR3 comprises 15 residues. The DNA for the CDR3 is TGTGCCAGCACCCCGTCCCGGGGACAAGGAAACACCATATATTTT. It codes for CASTPSRGQGNTIYF.

The chain links TRBV7-8 to TRBJ2-7, with no clear D. Germline V gives CDR1 SGHVS, CDR2 FQNEAQ. V dropped 2 bases and J dropped 6 bases, with 8 bases sitting between them. The CDR3 has 12 residues. CDR3 in amino acids: CASSLLLLEQYF. In nucleotides, the CDR3 is TGTGCCAGCAGCTTACTCCTCCTCGAGCAGTACTTC.

The chain links TRBV30 to TRBJ1-1; 7 bases match TRBD1. With V trimmed by 3 bases and J by 5 bases, 9 bases remained unmatched. This CDR3 is 14 amino acids long. Germline-derived CDR1 and CDR2 are GTSNPN and SVGIG (reference sequence). The CDR3 sequence is CAWRGPGTATEAFF. In nucleotides, the CDR3 is TGTGCCTGGAGGGGACCCGGGACAGCAACTGAAGCTTTCTTT.

This chain joins TRBV2 and TRBJ2-1; D remains unclear. Trimming removed 5 bases from V and 0 bases from J, with 14 bases in between. The V gene's germline CDR1 is SNHLY and CDR2 FYNNEI. The CDR3 contains 16 residues. CDR3: CASSTLVESSYNEQFF. In DNA, the CDR3 is TGTGCCAGCAGTACCCTTGTTGAGAGCTCCTACAATGAGCAGTTCTTC.

V gene TRBV15 combines with J gene TRBJ1-5; D gene ambiguous. CDR1 is LNHNV, CDR2 YYDKDF, per germline (reference sequence). V gave up 2 bases and J gave up 7 bases, with 9 bases separating them. The CDR3 extends over 13 amino acids. Written as DNA, the CDR3 is TGTGCCACCAGCAGAACCCAGTACCAGCCCCAGCATTTT. Translation gives CATSRTQYQPQHF.

This chain joins TRBV5-6 and TRBJ1-5; maybe TRBD1 (5 bases). Trimming stripped 1 base from V and 7 bases from J, with 9 bases between. The CDR3 covers 13 residues. Germline V gene data show CDR1 as SGHDT and CDR2 as YYEEEE. CDR3 protein: CASSLRGLQPQHF. In nucleotides, the CDR3 is TGTGCCAGCAGCTTGCGGGGGTTGCAGCCCCAGCATTTT.

The chain is built from TRBV6-6 and TRBJ2-7, with 8 bases matching TRBD2. CDR1 is MNHNY, CDR2 SVGAGI, per germline (reference sequence). The CDR3 has 14 residues. The V segment lost 6 bases and the J segment 3 bases; nucleotides outside the gene matches: 7. The CDR3 loop is CASSQPGTSYEQYF. Written as DNA, the CDR3 is TGTGCCAGCAGCCAACCCGGGACTAGCTACGAGCAGTACTTC.

J is TRBJ2-1 and V is TRBV18; D is possibly TRBD1 (6 bases). Germline CDR1 reads KGHSH; CDR2 reads LQKENI. CDR3 length equals 14 residues. Trimming removed 3 bases from V and 6 bases from J, with 12 bases in between. The DNA for the CDR3 is TGTGCCAGCTCACCTATCGGGACATTCAATGAGCAGTTCTTC. This translates into CASSPIGTFNEQFF.

V is TRBV5-5 and J is TRBJ2-1; 9 bases align to TRBD2. This CDR3 has 18 amino acids. J gave up 5 bases and V 1 base, and 13 bases lay outside the gene matches. The V gene's germline CDR1 is SGHKS and CDR2 YYEKEE (reference sequence). CDR3 residues: CASSLWDSGRVGNNEQFF. For the CDR3, the DNA is TGTGCCAGCAGCTTGTGGGATAGCGGGAGAGTCGGGAACAATGAGCAGTTCTTC.

Only one count was recorded for this clone. The chain has TRBV6-6 and TRBJ2-7; TRBD2 aligns across 7 bases. The germline V gene encodes CDR1 MNHNY and CDR2 SVGAGI (reference sequence). CDR3 length: 16 amino acids. After removal of 4 bases from V and 4 bases from J, the junction contained 13 bases not matched to a gene. CDR3 in amino acids: CASSLSGGGIVYEQYF. The CDR3 DNA is TGTGCCAGCAGTTTATCTGGGGGGGGTATCGTTTACGAGCAGTACTTC.

The chain has TRBV7-8 and TRBJ2-3; D possibly corresponds to TRBD2 (5 bases). The germline CDR1 and CDR2 sequences are SGHVS and FQNEAQ. V shed 8 bases and J shed 0 bases, with 9 bases lying between them. The CDR3 contains 13 residues. This CDR3 is CASERFSTDTQYF. The CDR3 DNA reads TGTGCCAGCGAGCGGTTTAGCACAGATACGCAGTATTTT.

The V call is TRBV4-2, the J call TRBJ2-2; D call uncertain. Germline-derived CDR1 and CDR2 are LGHNA and YNFKEQ. The CDR3 covers 14 residues. V was pared by 1 base and J by 2 bases, with 5 bases between. The CDR3 protein is CASSQAGNTGELFF. CDR3 sequence (DNA): TGTGCCAGCAGCCAAGCAGGAAACACCGGGGAGCTGTTTTTT.

The chain combines TRBV6-5 with TRBJ1-5; 7 bases align to TRBD1. V was pared by 6 bases and J by 4 bases, with 9 bases of the junction left unmatched. Germline V gene sequence: CDR1 MNHEY, CDR2 SVGAGI. The CDR3 has 15 residues. The CDR3 reads CASRRTGTENQPQHF. The DNA of the CDR3 is TGTGCCAGCAGACGGACCGGGACAGAGAATCAGCCCCAGCATTTT.

V usage is TRBV2 and J usage is TRBJ1-2; D is uncertain. The CDR3 runs 12 residues. Germline V gene lookup returns CDR1 SNHLY and CDR2 FYNNEI. Trimming removed 6 bases from V and 1 base from J, with 6 bases in between. The CDR3 coding sequence is TGTGCCAGCAGGCAGGTTAACTATGGCTACACCTTC. Encoded protein: CASRQVNYGYTF.

This rearrangement joins TRBV10-3 to TRBJ1-5; tentative D call: TRBD1 (6 bases). CDR1 is ENHRY, CDR2 SYGVKD, per germline. This CDR3 region has 14 residues. The V end was cut by 2 bases, the J end by 1 base, with 6 bases between. The CDR3 here is CAISEGQSNQPQHF. CDR3 nucleotide sequence: TGTGCCATCAGTGAGGGACAGAGCAATCAGCCCCAGCATTTT.

The chain links TRBV7-9 to TRBJ1-6; perhaps TRBD1 as D (5 bases). Between the trimmed V and J ends, which lost 6 bases and 8 bases, there was a span of 17 bases. CDR1 SEHNR and CDR2 FQNEAQ come from the germline V gene (reference sequence). This CDR3 comprises 15 residues. CDR3 amino acids: CASRGKETRDSPLHF. CDR3 sequence (DNA): TGTGCCAGCAGGGGGAAGGAGACCAGGGATTCACCCCTCCACTTT. Full variable domain (rest looked up from reference TRBV7-9 and TRBJ1-6): DTGVSQNPRHKITKRGQNVTFRCDPISEHNRLYWYRQTLGQGPEFLTYFQNEAQLEKSRLLSDRFSAERPKGSFSTLEIQRTEQGDSAMYLCASRGKETRDSPLHFGNGTRLTVT.